The clone carrying this T cell receptor beta chain has a handful of counts. Other nucleotide sequences in the sample specify the same CDR3. The source of the sample is a study of beta chain features in type 1 diabetes. CDR1 SGHTA and CDR2 FQGNSA come from the germline V gene. This CDR3 region has 12 residues. With 3 bases removed from V and 7 bases from J, the gap between germline ends came to 6 bases. What was sequenced were expressed TCRB transcripts, since all of the isolated RNA had been reverse transcribed. Libraries were prepared by immunoSEQ multiplex PCR; TCRdb keeps only in-frame clonotypes and omits some of them. The sample shows 900,000 or so clones, 15% to 20% of them seen only once.

The TCR sequence derives from a young woman in good health. The chain recombines TRBV7-2 with TRBJ2-2, with a weak D call TRBD2 (5 bases). Sequencing was performed on naive CD4+ T cells from blood. This CDR3 reads CASSFGIGELFF. CDR3 DNA: TGTGCCAGCAGCTTCGGGATCGGGGAGCTGTTTTTT.